The T cell receptor beta chain described here comes from a study of T cell changes during pregnancy in multiple sclerosis. J was trimmed by 4 bases and V by 4 bases; bases with no gene match: 20. Germline CDR1 is SGHRS and CDR2 is YFSETQ. This CDR3 has 19 residues. The assay was immunoSEQ multiplex PCR, and TCRdb's table has in-frame clones only and misses some. This table holds about 40,000 clones, around nine tenths found once. Sequenced here: CD4+ T cells from peripheral blood mononuclear cells, sampled before pregnancy. The TCR was taken from a female donor with multiple sclerosis, enrolled in a pregnancy study. The J gene is TRBJ1-1, the V gene TRBV5-1, with 9 bases matching TRBD1. The CDR3 protein is CASSLVGPGQGLGGTEAFF. The DNA for the CDR3 is TGCGCCAGCAGCCTGGTAGGACCGGGACAGGGATTAGGGGGCACTGAAGCTTTCTTT. Full variable domain (missing parts from reference TRBV5-1 and TRBJ1-1): KAGVTQTPRYLIKTRGQQVTLSCSPISGHRSVSWYQQTPGQGLQFLFEYFSETQRNKGNFPGRFSGRQFSNSRSEMNVSTLELGDSALYLCASSLVGPGQGLGGTEAFFGQGTRLTVV.